The T cell receptor (beta chain) described here comes from a study of beta chain features in type 1 diabetes. The V segment lost 8 bases and the J segment 5 bases; nucleotides outside the gene matches: 10. Germline V gene sequence: CDR1 ENHRY, CDR2 SYGVKD. CDR3 length: 14 residues. Findings of the study overall: Moderate but significant shortening of TCRB CDR3s was recorded in all four CD4+ subsets from Type 1 diabetes patients.

The authors reverse transcribed all of the isolated RNA, so sequencing captured expressed TCRB transcripts. The average read count of naive, central memory and regulatory T cell samples was about 3.57 million. Profiling relied on immunoSEQ multiplex PCR, and the TCRdb table lists in-frame clones only, not all of them. The sample records 600,000 to 700,000 clones, 10% to 15% being singletons. About this clone: Its cognate antigen is unknown.

The specimen was naive CD4+ T cells from blood. V is TRBV10-3 and J is TRBJ1-1; 8 nucleotides align to TRBD1. The clonotype originates from a man younger than 30 with type 1 diabetes. The CDR3 DNA is TGTGCCATCGGCACACAGGGGGTAGGGACTGAAGCTTTCTTT. Residues: CAIGTQGVGTEAFF.